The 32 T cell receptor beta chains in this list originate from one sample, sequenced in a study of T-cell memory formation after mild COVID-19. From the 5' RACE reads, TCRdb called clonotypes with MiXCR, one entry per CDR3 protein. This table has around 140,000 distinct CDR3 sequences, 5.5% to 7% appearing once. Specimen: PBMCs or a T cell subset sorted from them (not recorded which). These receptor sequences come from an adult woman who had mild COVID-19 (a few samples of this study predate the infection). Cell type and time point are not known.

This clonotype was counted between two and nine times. The CDR3 region has the DNA TGTGCCACCAGTGACCCGGGACGGAGCGGGAATGAGCAGTTCTTC. Its protein product is CATSDPGRSGNEQFF. This chain joins TRBV24-1 and TRBJ2-1, with D maybe TRBD2 (6 bases). Germline V gene lookup returns CDR1 KGHDR and CDR2 SFDVKD. Trimming cost V 4 bases and J 7 bases, with 16 bases left between them. The CDR3 has 15 residues.

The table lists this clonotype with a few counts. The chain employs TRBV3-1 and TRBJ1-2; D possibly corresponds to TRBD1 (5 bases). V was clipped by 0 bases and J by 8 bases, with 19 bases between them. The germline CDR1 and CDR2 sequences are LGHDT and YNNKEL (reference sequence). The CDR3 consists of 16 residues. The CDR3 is CASSQDLVRPEGGYTF. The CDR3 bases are TGTGCCAGCAGCCAAGATCTCGTTCGCCCTGAGGGGGGCTACACCTTC. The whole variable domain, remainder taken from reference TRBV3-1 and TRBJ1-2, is DTAVSQTPKYLVTQMGNDKSIKCEQNLGHDTMYWYKQDSKKFLKIMFSYNNKELIINETVPNRFSPKSPDKAHLNLHINSLELGDSAVYFCASSQDLVRPEGGYTFGSGTRLTVV.

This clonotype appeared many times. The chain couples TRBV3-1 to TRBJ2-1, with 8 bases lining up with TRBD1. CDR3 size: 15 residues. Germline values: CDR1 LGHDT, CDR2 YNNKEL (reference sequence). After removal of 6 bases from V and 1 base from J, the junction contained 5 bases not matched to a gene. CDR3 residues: CASSFDRGSYNEQFF. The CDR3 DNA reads TGTGCCAGCAGTTTCGACAGGGGATCCTACAATGAGCAGTTCTTC.

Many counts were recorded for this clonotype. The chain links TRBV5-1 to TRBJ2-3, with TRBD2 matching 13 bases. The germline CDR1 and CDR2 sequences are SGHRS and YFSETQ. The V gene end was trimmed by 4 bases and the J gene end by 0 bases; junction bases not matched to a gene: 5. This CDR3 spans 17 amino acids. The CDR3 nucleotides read TGCGCCAGCAGCACCGGGACTAGCGGGACTAGCACAGATACGCAGTATTTT. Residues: CASSTGTSGTSTDTQYF.

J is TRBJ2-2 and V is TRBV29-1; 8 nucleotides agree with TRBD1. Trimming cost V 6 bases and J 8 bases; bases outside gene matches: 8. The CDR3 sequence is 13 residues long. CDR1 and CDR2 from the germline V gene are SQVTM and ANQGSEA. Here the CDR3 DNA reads TGCAGCGTCGCCGGACAGGGCAGGGGGGAGCTGTTTTTT. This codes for CSVAGQGRGELFF.

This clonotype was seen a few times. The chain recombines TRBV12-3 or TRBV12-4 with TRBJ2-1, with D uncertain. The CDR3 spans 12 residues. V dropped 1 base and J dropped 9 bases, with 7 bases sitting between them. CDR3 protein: CASSLVLGEQFF. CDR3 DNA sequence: TGTGCCAGCAGTTTAGTACTCGGTGAGCAGTTCTTC.

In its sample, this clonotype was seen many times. The CDR3 protein is CATNVAGNGQPQHF. The CDR3 DNA reads as TGTGCCACTAACGTCGCAGGGAATGGTCAGCCCCAGCATTTT. The chain links TRBV19 to TRBJ1-5, with D maybe TRBD1 (5 bases). The CDR3 runs 14 residues. V was cut by 10 bases and J by 6 bases, with 19 bases left in between. From germline, CDR1 is LNHDA and CDR2 SQIVND (reference sequence). The variable domain in full, completed from reference TRBV19 and TRBJ1-5, reads DGGITQSPKYLFRKEGQNVTLSCEQNLNHDAMYWYRQDPGQGLRLIYYSQIVNDFQKGDIAEGYSVSREKKESFPLTVTSAQKNPTAFYLCATNVAGNGQPQHFGDGTRLSIL.

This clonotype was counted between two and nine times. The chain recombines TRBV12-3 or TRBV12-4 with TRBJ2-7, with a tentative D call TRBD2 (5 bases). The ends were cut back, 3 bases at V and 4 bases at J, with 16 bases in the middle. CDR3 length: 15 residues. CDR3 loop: CASSFSGKKVYEQYF. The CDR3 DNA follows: TGTGCCAGCAGTTTTTCGGGGAAGAAGGTATACGAGCAGTACTTC.

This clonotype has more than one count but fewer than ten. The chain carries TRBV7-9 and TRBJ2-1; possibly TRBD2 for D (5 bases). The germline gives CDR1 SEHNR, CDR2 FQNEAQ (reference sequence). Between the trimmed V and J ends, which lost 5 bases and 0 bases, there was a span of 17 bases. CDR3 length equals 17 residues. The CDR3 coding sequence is TGTGCCAGCAGCCCCCGGACGGGGAGAAGCTCCTACAATGAGCAGTTCTTC. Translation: CASSPRTGRSSYNEQFF.

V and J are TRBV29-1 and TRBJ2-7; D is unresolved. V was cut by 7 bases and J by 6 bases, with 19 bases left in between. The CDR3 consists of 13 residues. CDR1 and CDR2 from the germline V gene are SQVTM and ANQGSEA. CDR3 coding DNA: TGCAGCGCTGGGCGACAAGAGTCAACCGAGCAGTACTTC. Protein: CSAGRQESTEQYF.

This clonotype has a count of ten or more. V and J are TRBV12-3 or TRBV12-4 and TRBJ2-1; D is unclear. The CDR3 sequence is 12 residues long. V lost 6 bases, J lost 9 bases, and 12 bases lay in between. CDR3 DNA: TGTGCCAGCAGCCCCCACAATGGTGAGCAGTTCTTC. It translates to CASSPHNGEQFF.

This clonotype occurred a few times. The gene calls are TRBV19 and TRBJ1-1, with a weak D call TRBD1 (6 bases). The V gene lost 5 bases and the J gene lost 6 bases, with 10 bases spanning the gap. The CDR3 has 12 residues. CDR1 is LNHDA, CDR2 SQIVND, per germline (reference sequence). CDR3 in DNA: TGTGCCAGTAGTCCCTGGACAGCTGAAGCTTTCTTT. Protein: CASSPWTAEAFF. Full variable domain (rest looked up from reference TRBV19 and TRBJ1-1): DGGITQSPKYLFRKEGQNVTLSCEQNLNHDAMYWYRQDPGQGLRLIYYSQIVNDFQKGDIAEGYSVSREKKESFPLTVTSAQKNPTAFYLCASSPWTAEAFFGQGTRLTVV.

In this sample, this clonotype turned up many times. The CDR3 nucleotides are TGTGCCAGCAGCCCCCAGGGATGGGGAAACACAGATACGCAGTATTTT. It yields the protein CASSPQGWGNTDTQYF. V gene TRBV7-3 combines with J gene TRBJ2-3, with D perhaps TRBD1 (5 bases). Trimming took off 5 bases at V and 2 bases at J, with 17 bases between the two ends. The CDR3 runs 16 residues. The germline CDR1 and CDR2 sequences are SGHTA and FQGTGA.

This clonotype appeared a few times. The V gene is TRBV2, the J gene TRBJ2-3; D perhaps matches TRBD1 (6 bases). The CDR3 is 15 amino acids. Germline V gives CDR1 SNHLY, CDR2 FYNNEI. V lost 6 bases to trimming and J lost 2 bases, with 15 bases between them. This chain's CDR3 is CASRRTTGSTDTQYF. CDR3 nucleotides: TGTGCCAGCAGACGCACGACAGGTTCCACAGATACGCAGTATTTT.

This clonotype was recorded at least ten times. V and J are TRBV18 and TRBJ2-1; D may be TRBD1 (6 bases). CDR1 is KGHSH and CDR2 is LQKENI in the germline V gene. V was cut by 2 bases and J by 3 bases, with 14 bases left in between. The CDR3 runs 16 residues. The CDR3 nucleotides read TGTGCCAGCTCACCAAGGGGGAGACGAGACTACAATGAGCAGTTCTTC. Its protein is CASSPRGRRDYNEQFF.

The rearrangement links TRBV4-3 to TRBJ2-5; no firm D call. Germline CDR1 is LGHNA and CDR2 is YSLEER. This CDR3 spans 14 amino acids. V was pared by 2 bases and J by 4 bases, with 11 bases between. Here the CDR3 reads CASSQSAARETQYF. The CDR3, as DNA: TGCGCCAGCAGCCAATCAGCCGCCCGAGAGACCCAGTACTTC.

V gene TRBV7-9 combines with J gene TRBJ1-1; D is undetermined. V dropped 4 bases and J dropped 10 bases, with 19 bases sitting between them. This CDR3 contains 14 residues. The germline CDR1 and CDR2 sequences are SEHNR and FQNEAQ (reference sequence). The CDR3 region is CASSSPSGEGGAFF. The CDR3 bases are TGTGCCAGCAGCTCACCCAGTGGGGAAGGTGGAGCTTTCTTT.

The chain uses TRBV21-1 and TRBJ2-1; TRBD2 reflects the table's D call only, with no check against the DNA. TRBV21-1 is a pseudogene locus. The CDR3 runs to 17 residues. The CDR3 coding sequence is TGTGCCAGGAGGGACAGGTCACTAGCGGGAGGAAACAATGAGCAGTTCTTC. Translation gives CARRDRSLAGGNNEQFF.

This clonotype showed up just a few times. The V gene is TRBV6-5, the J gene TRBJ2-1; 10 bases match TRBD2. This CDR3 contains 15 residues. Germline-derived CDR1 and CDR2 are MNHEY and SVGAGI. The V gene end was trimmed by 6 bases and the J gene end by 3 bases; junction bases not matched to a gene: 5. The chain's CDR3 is CASRPLAGVYNEQFF. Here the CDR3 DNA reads TGTGCCAGCAGACCTCTAGCGGGAGTCTACAATGAGCAGTTCTTC.

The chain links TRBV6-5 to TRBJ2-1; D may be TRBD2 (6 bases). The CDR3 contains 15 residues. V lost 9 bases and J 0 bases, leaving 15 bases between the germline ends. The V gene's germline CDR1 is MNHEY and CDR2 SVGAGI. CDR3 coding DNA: TGTGCCAGTCGAAGGGACTTTAGCTCCTACAATGAGCAGTTCTTC. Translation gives CASRRDFSSYNEQFF.

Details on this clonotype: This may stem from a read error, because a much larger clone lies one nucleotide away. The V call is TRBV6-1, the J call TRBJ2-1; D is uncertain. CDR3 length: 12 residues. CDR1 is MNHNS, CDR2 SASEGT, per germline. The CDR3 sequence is CDSSAWDNEQFF. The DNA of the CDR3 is TGTGACAGCAGTGCCTGGGACAATGAGCAGTTCTTC.

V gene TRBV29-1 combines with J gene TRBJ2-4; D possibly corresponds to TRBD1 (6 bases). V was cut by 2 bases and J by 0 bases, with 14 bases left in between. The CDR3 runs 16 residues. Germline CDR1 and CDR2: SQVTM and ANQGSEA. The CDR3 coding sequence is TGCAGCGTTGAAAGCAGGGGCCTTCTAGCCAAAAACATTCAGTACTTC. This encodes CSVESRGLLAKNIQYF.

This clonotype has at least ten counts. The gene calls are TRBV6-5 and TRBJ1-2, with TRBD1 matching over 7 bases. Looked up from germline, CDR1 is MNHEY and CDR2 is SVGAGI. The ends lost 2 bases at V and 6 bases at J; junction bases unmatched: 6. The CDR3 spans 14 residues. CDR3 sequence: CASSYRGRWNGYTF. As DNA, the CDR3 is TGTGCCAGCAGTTACAGGGGGCGCTGGAATGGCTACACCTTC.

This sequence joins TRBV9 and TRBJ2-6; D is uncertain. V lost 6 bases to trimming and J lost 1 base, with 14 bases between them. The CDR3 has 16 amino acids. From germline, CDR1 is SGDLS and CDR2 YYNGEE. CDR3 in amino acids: CASKPDLKSGANVLTF. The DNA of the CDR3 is TGTGCCAGCAAGCCTGATCTTAAATCTGGGGCCAACGTCCTGACTTTC.

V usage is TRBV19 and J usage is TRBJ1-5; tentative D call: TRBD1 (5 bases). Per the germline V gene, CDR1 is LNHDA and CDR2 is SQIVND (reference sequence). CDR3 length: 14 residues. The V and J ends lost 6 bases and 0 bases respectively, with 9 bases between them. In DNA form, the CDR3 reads TGTGCCAGTAGGGGGGAGGTTAGCAATCAGCCCCAGCATTTT. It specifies CASRGEVSNQPQHF.

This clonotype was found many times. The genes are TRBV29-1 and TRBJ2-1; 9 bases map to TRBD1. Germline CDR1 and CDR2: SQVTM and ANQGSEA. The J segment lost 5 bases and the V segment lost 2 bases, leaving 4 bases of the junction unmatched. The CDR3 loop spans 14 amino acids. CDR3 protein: CSVESGTGNNEQFF. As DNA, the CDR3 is TGCAGCGTTGAATCCGGGACAGGGAACAATGAGCAGTTCTTC.

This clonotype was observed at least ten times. This chain's CDR3 is CASRLVVGSGAVANTGELFF. The CDR3 DNA follows: TGTGCCAGCCGTCTAGTTGTTGGGTCGGGGGCTGTAGCGAACACCGGGGAGCTGTTTTTT. The chain has TRBV7-6 and TRBJ2-2, with D perhaps being TRBD1 or TRBD2 (6 bases each). The CDR3 has 20 residues. V was shortened by 8 bases and J by 0 bases, with 28 bases between the two germline ends. Germline CDR1 and CDR2: SGHVS and FNYEAQ.

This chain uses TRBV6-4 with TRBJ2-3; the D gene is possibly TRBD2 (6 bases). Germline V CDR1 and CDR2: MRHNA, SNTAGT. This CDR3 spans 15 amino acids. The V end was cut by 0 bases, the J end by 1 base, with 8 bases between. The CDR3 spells CASSDSGGGTDTQYF. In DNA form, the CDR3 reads TGTGCCAGCAGTGACTCGGGGGGAGGCACAGATACGCAGTATTTT.

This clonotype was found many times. This CDR3 reads CASSLYHRETHGYTF. Here the CDR3 DNA reads TGTGCCAGCAGTTTATATCACAGGGAAACTCATGGCTACACCTTC. This chain uses TRBV12-3 or TRBV12-4 with TRBJ1-2; D perhaps matches TRBD1 (6 bases). This CDR3 contains 15 residues. Trimming took 2 bases from V and 6 from J, leaving 16 bases between them.

The CDR3 protein is CASREAGDTEAFF. Written as DNA, the CDR3 is TGTGCCAGCAGAGAAGCAGGGGACACTGAAGCTTTCTTT. The chain uses TRBV12-3 or TRBV12-4 and TRBJ1-1, with a weak D call TRBD1 (6 bases). The V end was cut by 6 bases, the J end by 3 bases, with 11 bases between. The CDR3 runs to 13 residues.

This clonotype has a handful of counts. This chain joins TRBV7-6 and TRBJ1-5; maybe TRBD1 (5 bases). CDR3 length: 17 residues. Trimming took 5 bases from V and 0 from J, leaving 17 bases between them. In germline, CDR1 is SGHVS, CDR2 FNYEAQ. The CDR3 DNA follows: TGTGCCAGCAGCCTACGTGCGGGGGGATATAGCAATCAGCCCCAGCATTTT. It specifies CASSLRAGGYSNQPQHF. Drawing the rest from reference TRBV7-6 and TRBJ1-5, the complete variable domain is GAGVSQSPRYKVTKRGQDVALRCDPISGHVSLYWYRQALGQGPEFLTYFNYEAQQDKSGLPNDRFSAERPEGSISTLTIQRTEQRDSAMYRCASSLRAGGYSNQPQHFGDGTRLSIL.

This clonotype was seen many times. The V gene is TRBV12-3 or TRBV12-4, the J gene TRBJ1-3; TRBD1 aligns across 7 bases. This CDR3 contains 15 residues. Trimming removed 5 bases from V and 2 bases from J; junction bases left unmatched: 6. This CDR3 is CASSPGGGAGNTIYF. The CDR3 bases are TGTGCCAGCAGTCCAGGGGGGGGTGCTGGAAACACCATATATTTT.